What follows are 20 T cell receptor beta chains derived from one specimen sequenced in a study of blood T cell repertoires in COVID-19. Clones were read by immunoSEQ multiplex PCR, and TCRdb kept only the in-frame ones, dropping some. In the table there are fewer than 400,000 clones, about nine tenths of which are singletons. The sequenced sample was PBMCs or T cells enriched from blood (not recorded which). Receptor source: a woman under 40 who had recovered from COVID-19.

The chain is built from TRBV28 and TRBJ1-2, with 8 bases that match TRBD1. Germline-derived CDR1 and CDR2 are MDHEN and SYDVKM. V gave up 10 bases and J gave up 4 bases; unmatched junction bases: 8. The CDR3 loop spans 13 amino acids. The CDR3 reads CAIQGAGVYGYTF. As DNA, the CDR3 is TGTGCCATCCAGGGGGCAGGGGTCTATGGCTACACCTTC.

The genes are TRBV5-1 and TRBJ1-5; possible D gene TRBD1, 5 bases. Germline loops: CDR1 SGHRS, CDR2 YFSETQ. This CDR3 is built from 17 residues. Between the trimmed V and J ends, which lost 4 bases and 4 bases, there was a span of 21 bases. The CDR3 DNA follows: TGCGCCAGCAGCATACACCCACGGGGGGGGTGTAATCAGCCCCAGCATTTT. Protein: CASSIHPRGGCNQPQHF.

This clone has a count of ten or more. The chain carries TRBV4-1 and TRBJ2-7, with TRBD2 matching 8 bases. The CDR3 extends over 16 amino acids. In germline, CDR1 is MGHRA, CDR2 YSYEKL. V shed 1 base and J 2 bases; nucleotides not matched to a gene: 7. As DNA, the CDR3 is TGCGCCAGCAGCCAAGTCCCCGGGGGGGGAACCTACGAGCAGTACTTC. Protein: CASSQVPGGGTYEQYF.

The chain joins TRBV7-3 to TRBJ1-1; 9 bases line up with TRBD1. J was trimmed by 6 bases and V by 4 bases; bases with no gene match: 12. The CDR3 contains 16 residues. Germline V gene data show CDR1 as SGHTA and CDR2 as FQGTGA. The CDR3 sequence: CASSSQGAVSGAEAFF. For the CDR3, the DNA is TGTGCCAGCAGCTCACAGGGGGCGGTCTCAGGCGCTGAAGCTTTCTTT.

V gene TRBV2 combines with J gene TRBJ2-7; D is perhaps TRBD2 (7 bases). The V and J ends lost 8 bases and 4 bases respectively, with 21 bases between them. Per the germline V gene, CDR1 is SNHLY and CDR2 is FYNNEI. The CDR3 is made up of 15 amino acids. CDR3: CASARGGGGDYEQYF. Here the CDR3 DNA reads TGTGCCAGCGCGAGGGGGGGAGGTGGTGATTACGAGCAGTACTTC.

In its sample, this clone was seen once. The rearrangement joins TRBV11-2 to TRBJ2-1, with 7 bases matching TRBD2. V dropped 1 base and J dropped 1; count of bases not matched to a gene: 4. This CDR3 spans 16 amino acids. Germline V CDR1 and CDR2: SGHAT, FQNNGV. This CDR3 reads CASSLVGGGSYNEQFF. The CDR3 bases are TGTGCCAGCAGCTTAGTGGGCGGGGGTTCCTACAATGAGCAGTTCTTC.

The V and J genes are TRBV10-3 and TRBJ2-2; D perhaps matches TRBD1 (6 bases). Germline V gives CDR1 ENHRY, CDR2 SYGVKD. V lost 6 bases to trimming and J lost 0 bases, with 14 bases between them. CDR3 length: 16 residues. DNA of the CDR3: TGTGCCATCAGGGAGGACAGAGATACGAACACCGGGGAGCTGTTTTTT. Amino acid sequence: CAIREDRDTNTGELFF.

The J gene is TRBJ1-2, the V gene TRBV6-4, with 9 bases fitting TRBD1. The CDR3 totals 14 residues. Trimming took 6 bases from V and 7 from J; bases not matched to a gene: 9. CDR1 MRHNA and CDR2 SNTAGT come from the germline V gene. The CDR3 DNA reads TGTGCCAGCAGACCGGGACAGGGTGGAGGTGGCTACACCTTC. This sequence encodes CASRPGQGGGGYTF.

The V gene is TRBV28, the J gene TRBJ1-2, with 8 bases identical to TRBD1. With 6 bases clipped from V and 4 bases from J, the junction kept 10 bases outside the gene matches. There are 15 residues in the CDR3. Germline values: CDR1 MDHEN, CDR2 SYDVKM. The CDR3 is CASSRGQGRGYGYTF. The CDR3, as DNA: TGTGCCAGCAGCCGAGGACAGGGCAGGGGCTATGGCTACACCTTC.

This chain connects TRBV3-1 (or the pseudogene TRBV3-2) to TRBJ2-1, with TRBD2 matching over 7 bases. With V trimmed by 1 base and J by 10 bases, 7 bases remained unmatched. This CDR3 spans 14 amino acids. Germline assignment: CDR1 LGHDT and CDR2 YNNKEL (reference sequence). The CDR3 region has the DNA TGTGCCAGCAGCCAAGGTGTCCCTAGCGGCGAGCAGTTCTTC. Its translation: CASSQGVPSGEQFF.

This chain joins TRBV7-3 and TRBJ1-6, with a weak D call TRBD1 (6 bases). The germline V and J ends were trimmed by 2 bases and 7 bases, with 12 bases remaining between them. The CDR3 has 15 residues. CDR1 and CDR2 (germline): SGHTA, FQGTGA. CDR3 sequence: CASSLEQGLNSPLHF. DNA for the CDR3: TGTGCCAGCAGCTTAGAACAGGGACTAAATTCACCCCTCCACTTT.

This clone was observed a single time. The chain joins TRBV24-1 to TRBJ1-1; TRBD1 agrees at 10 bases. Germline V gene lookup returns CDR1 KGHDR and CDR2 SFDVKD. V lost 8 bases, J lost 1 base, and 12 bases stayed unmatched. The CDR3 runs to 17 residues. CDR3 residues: CATIKERDRGRNTEAFF. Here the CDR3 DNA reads TGTGCCACCATAAAGGAGAGGGACAGGGGACGGAACACTGAAGCTTTCTTT.

The CDR3 protein is CASRVLGTGASEQYF. CDR3 nucleotides: TGTGCCAGCAGAGTCCTTGGGACAGGGGCCTCCGAGCAGTACTTC. The V and J genes are TRBV6-5 and TRBJ2-7, with 10 bases fitting TRBD1. The CDR3 has 15 amino acids. J gave up 6 bases and V 6 bases, and 11 bases lay outside the gene matches. Germline lookup yields CDR1 MNHEY and CDR2 SVGAGI.

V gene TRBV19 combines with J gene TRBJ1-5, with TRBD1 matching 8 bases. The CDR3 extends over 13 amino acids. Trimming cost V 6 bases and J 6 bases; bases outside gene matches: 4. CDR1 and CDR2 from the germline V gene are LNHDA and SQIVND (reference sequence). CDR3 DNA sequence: TGTGCCAGTAGCGACAGGGGAGGTCAGCCCCAGCATTTT. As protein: CASSDRGGQPQHF.

This chain's CDR3 is CGTKGAAFGNTIYF. The CDR3 DNA is TGTGGAACCAAGGGGGCCGCGTTTGGAAACACCATATATTTT. The chain is built from TRBV19 and TRBJ1-3; 7 nucleotides agree with TRBD1. This CDR3 spans 14 amino acids. Germline CDR1 and CDR2: LNHDA and SQIVND (reference sequence). The complete variable domain, with remaining parts taken from reference TRBV19 and TRBJ1-3, reads DGGITQSPKYLFRKEGQNVTLSCEQNLNHDAMYWYRQDPGQGLRLIYYSQIVNDFQKGDIAEGYSVSREKKESFPLTVTSAQKNPTAFYLCGTKGAAFGNTIYFGEGSWLTVV.

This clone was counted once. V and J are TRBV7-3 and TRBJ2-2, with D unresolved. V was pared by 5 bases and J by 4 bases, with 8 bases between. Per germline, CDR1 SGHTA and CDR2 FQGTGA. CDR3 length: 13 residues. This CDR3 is CASSPSGTGELFF. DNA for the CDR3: TGTGCCAGCAGCCCCAGTGGCACCGGGGAGCTGTTTTTT.

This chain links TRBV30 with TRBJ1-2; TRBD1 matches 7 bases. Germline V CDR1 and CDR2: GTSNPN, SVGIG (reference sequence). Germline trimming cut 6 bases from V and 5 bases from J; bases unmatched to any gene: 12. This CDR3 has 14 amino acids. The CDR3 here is CACSLGGQRYGYTF. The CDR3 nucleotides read TGTGCCTGTAGTTTGGGGGGACAGAGATATGGCTACACCTTC.

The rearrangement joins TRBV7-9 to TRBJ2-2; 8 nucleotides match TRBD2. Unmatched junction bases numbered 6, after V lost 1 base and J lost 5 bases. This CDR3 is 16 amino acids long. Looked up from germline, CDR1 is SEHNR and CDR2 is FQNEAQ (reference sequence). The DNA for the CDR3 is TGTGCCAGCAGCTTAGTACTTCCGGGAGGGACCGGGGAGCTGTTTTTT. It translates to CASSLVLPGGTGELFF. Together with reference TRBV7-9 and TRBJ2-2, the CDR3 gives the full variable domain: DTGVSQNPRHKITKRGQNVTFRCDPISEHNRLYWYRQTLGQGPEFLTYFQNEAQLEKSRLLSDRFSAERPKGSFSTLEIQRTEQGDSAMYLCASSLVLPGGTGELFFGEGSRLTVL.

CDR3 loop: CASSVTVNTEAFF. DNA of the CDR3: TGTGCCAGCAGTGTAACAGTGAACACTGAAGCTTTCTTT. The chain recombines TRBV28 with TRBJ1-1; D gene unclear. CDR3 length: 13 amino acids. V lost 5 bases and J 0 bases, leaving 7 bases between the germline ends. Germline values: CDR1 MDHEN, CDR2 SYDVKM. The variable domain in full, with the rest retrieved from reference TRBV28 and TRBJ1-1, is DVKVTQSSRYLVKRTGEKVFLECVQDMDHENMFWYRQDPGLGLRLIYFSYDVKMKEKGDIPEGYSVSREKKERFSLILESASTNQTSMYLCASSVTVNTEAFFGQGTRLTVV.

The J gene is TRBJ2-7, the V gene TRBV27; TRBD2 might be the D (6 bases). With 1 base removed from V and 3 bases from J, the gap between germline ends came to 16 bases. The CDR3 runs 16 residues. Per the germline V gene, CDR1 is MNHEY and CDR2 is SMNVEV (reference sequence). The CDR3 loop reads CASSLLGPGVDYEQYF. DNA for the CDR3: TGTGCCAGCAGTTTATTGGGCCCGGGAGTGGACTACGAGCAGTACTTC.